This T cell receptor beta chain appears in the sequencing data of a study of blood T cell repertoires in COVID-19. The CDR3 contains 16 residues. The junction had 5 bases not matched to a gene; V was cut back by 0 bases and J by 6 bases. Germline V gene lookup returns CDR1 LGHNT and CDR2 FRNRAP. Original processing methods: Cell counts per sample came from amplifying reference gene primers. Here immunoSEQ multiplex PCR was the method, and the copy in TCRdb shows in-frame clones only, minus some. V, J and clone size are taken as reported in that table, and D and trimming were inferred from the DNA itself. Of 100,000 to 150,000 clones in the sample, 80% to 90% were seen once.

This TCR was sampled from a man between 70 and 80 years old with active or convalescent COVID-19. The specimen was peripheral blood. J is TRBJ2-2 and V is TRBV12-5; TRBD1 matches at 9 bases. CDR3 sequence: CASGLVAGQGPGELFF. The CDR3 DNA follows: TGTGCTAGTGGTTTGGTAGCGGGACAGGGTCCCGGGGAGCTGTTTTTT.